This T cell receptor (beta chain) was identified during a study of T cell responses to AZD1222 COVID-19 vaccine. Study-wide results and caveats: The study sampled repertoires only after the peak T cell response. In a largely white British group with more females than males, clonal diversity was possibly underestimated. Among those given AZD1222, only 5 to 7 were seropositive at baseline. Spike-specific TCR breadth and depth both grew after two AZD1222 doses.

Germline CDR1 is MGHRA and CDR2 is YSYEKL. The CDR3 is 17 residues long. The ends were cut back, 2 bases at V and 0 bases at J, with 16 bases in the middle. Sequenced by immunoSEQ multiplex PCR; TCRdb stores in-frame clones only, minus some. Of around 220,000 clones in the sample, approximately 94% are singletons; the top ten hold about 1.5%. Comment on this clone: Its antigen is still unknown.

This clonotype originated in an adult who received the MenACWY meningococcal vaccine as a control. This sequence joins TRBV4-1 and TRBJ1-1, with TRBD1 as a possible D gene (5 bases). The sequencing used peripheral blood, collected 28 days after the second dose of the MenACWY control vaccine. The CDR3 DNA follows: TGCGCCAGCAGCCAAAGGGGAATACAGATCATGAACACTGAAGCTTTCTTT. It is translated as CASSQRGIQIMNTEAFF.